These T cell receptor beta chains were read from a single sample in a study of T cells in Graves' hyperthyroidism and ophthalmopathy. Each CDR3 protein is one row after TCRdb ran MiXCR on the multiplex PCR reads. In the table there are fewer than 800,000 distinct CDR3 sequences, 16% of which are singletons. The sequenced sample consisted of blood. The receptors originated from a man aged 18-30 years with Graves' hyperthyroidism. Each CDR3 is given with its conserved first and last residue. A D gene is named only where the DNA matches it firmly. Size values are once, few and many counts, or a class for expanded clones, and some rows have none.

CDR3aa | CDR3nt | abundance | j_gene | d_gene | v_gene
CASSPDQNTEAFF | TGTGCCAGCTCACCGGACCAGAACACTGAAGCTTTCTTT | many | TRBJ1-1 | - | TRBV18
CASTSGGTNYGYTF | TGTGCCAGCACCTCTGGGGGAACTAACTATGGCTACACCTTC | many | TRBJ1-2 | - | TRBV28
CASSLGVSGSDTQYF | TGTGCCAGCAGCTTAGGGGTTTCAGGTTCAGATACGCAGTATTTT | - | TRBJ2-3 | - | TRBV7-9
CASSAPGQSHYEQYF | TGTGCCAGCAGCGCGCCAGGACAGAGCCACTACGAGCAGTACTTC | many | TRBJ2-7 | - | TRBV7-2
CASSRGEQFF | TGTGCCAGCAGCAGGGGTGAGCAGTTCTTC | - | TRBJ2-1 | - | TRBV6-2/TRBV6-3
CASSGGGQGNTGELFF | TGTGCCAGCAGTGGTGGAGGACAGGGAAACACCGGGGAGCTGTTTTTT | - | TRBJ2-2 | TRBD1 | TRBV2
CASSVEGLAGLNEQFF | TGTGCCAGCAGCGTAGAGGGGCTAGCGGGGCTCAATGAGCAGTTCTTC | - | TRBJ2-1 | TRBD2 | TRBV9
CASSPKTSLSYNEQFF | TGTGCCAGCAGCCCAAAGACTAGTCTGTCCTACAATGAGCAGTTCTTC | few | TRBJ2-1 | - | TRBV7-3
CATSDATKGAGELFF | TGTGCCACCAGTGACGCTACCAAGGGGGCCGGGGAGCTGTTTTTT | - | TRBJ2-2 | - | TRBV24-1
CASSRRQGSYNEQFF | TGTGCCAGCAGCCGAAGGCAGGGCTCCTACAATGAGCAGTTCTTC | - | TRBJ2-1 | - | TRBV6-1
CASTPRLAGVDEQFF | TGTGCCAGCACCCCCCGGCTAGCGGGAGTCGATGAGCAGTTCTTC | many | TRBJ2-1 | TRBD2 | TRBV28
CASSESYRGDQPQHF | TGTGCCAGCAGTGAATCTTACAGGGGGGATCAGCCCCAGCATTTT | - | TRBJ1-5 | TRBD1 | TRBV6-1
CATSDPSGDRSYNEQFF | TGTGCCACCAGTGACCCTAGCGGGGACAGGTCCTACAATGAGCAGTTCTTC | few | TRBJ2-1 | - | TRBV24-1
CASSRRGGEGPYEQYF | TGTGCCAGCAGTCGTCGGGGCGGGGAAGGTCCCTACGAGCAGTACTTC | many | TRBJ2-7 | - | TRBV12-3/TRBV12-4
CASSLIREGAEQYF | TGTGCCAGCAGCTTAATCCGTGAAGGTGCCGAGCAGTACTTC | many | TRBJ2-7 | - | TRBV5-4
CAWSDLRFEAFF | TGTGCCTGGAGTGACCTAAGGTTTGAAGCTTTCTTT | few | TRBJ1-1 | - | TRBV30
CASSEGRLLAANEKLFF | TGTGCCAGCAGTGAAGGCCGGTTGTTGGCGGCTAATGAAAAACTGTTTTTT | - | TRBJ1-4 | - | TRBV2
CASSLHGRGDTQYF | TGTGCCAGCAGCTTACACGGGAGGGGGGATACGCAGTATTTT | many | TRBJ2-3 | TRBD2 | TRBV7-2
CASSQEGQGIVNIQYF | TGTGCCAGCAGCCAAGAGGGACAGGGCATCGTGAACATTCAGTACTTC | few | TRBJ2-4 | TRBD1 | TRBV14
CASSLDFNEQFF | TGTGCCAGCAGCTTAGACTTCAATGAGCAGTTCTTC | - | TRBJ2-1 | - | TRBV7-2
CASSYDRDYEQYF | TGTGCCAGCAGCTACGACAGAGACTACGAGCAGTACTTC | many | TRBJ2-7 | - | TRBV11-1
CASSLSERHLIEQFF | TGTGCCAGCAGTTTATCGGAGAGGCACCTGATAGAGCAGTTCTTC | many | TRBJ2-1 | - | TRBV27
CASSYSPQSNEKLFF | TGTGCCAGCAGTTACTCTCCGCAGTCTAATGAAAAACTGTTTTTT | - | TRBJ1-4 | - | TRBV6-5
CSARYREEQYF | TGCAGTGCTAGGTATCGCGAAGAGCAGTACTTC | - | TRBJ2-7 | - | TRBV20-1
CASSWDYRGRKPYEQYF | TGTGCCAGCAGTTGGGATTACAGGGGAAGGAAGCCCTACGAGCAGTACTTC | many | TRBJ2-7 | TRBD1 | TRBV12-3/TRBV12-4
CASRQTGGDFNEQYF | TGTGCCAGCAGACAAACAGGGGGGGACTTTAACGAGCAGTACTTC | many | TRBJ2-7 | - | TRBV28
CASSYSFLIRQGVATEAFF | TGTGCCAGCAGTTACTCCTTCCTAATTCGACAGGGGGTTGCGACTGAAGCTTTCTTT | - | TRBJ1-1 | TRBD1 | TRBV6-6
CAIRGAGGYGAQYF | TGTGCCATCAGGGGAGCGGGAGGCTATGGTGCCCAGTACTTC | - | TRBJ2-5 | TRBD2 | TRBV10-3
CASSLLGSPYGDQETQYF | TGTGCCAGCAGTTTGCTCGGTTCGCCGTACGGTGACCAAGAGACCCAGTACTTC | many | TRBJ2-5 | - | TRBV28
CASSLSSSSYEQYF | TGTGCCAGCAGTTTATCCTCAAGCTCCTACGAGCAGTACTTC | many | TRBJ2-7 | - | TRBV28
CASSYKALWHYEQYF | TGTGCCAGCAGTTACAAGGCTCTCTGGCACTACGAGCAGTACTTC | - | TRBJ2-7 | - | TRBV6-2/TRBV6-3
CASSSRGAGANSPLHF | TGTGCCAGTAGTAGTCGGGGTGCGGGGGCGAATTCACCCCTCCACTTT | few | TRBJ1-6 | - | TRBV19
CSARGLNYGYTF | TGCAGTGCTAGGGGACTGAACTATGGCTACACCTTC | many | TRBJ1-2 | - | TRBV20-1
CSARRPTSGRAYEQYF | TGCAGTGCTAGGAGGCCGACTAGCGGGAGGGCTTACGAGCAGTACTTC | - | TRBJ2-7 | TRBD2 | TRBV20-1
CASLSPAPTYEQYF | TGTGCCAGCTTGAGTCCCGCCCCTACCTACGAGCAGTACTTC | many | TRBJ2-7 | - | TRBV6-1
CSLKRRDQETQYF | TGCAGCCTGAAACGTAGGGACCAAGAGACCCAGTACTTC | many | TRBJ2-5 | - | TRBV29-1
CAISEDRGDIQYF | TGTGCCATCAGCGAGGACAGGGGGGACATTCAGTACTTC | - | TRBJ2-4 | TRBD1 | TRBV10-3
CASSLTLRETQYF | TGTGCCAGCAGCTTAACGTTGAGGGAGACCCAGTACTTC | many | TRBJ2-5 | - | TRBV7-3
CASSLAGGSDTEAFF | TGTGCCAGCAGCTTAGCGGGGGGGAGTGACACTGAAGCTTTCTTT | - | TRBJ1-1 | - | TRBV7-8
CASSSGQWEQYF | TGTGCCAGCAGCTCAGGACAGTGGGAGCAGTACTTC | many | TRBJ2-7 | - | TRBV12-3/TRBV12-4
CASSLGTSGYSEQFF | TGTGCCAGCAGTTTAGGGACTAGCGGTTACAGTGAGCAGTTCTTC | - | TRBJ2-1 | TRBD2 | TRBV12-3/TRBV12-4
CASSQAAGKYEQYF | TGCGCCAGCAGCCAAGCGGCGGGAAAATACGAGCAGTACTTC | - | TRBJ2-7 | - | TRBV4-1
CASSSGLQGEQYF | TGTGCCAGCAGCTCAGGACTGCAGGGCGAGCAGTACTTC | many | TRBJ2-7 | - | TRBV7-2
CAWSTPGLAGNNEQFF | TGTGCCTGGAGTACCCCAGGGCTAGCGGGGAACAATGAGCAGTTCTTC | few | TRBJ2-1 | TRBD2 | TRBV30
CASSHREQETQYF | TGTGCCAGCAGTCACAGGGAGCAAGAGACCCAGTACTTC | many | TRBJ2-5 | - | TRBV3-1
CASSSDQALSSGANVLTF | TGCGCCAGCAGCTCGGACCAGGCCCTATCCTCTGGGGCCAACGTCCTGACTTTC | - | TRBJ2-6 | - | TRBV5-1
CASSQHEKLFF | TGTGCCAGCAGTCAGCATGAAAAACTGTTTTTT | - | TRBJ1-4 | - | TRBV2
CASSVQGENIQYF | TGTGCCAGCAGCGTCCAGGGGGAAAACATTCAGTACTTC | many | TRBJ2-4 | TRBD1 | TRBV28
CATRAQHNQPQHF | TGTGCCACCCGGGCACAGCACAATCAGCCCCAGCATTTT | few | TRBJ1-5 | - | TRBV6-1
CASSLTGATTYEQYF | TGTGCCAGCAGCTTAACAGGGGCAACAACCTACGAGCAGTACTTC | many | TRBJ2-7 | TRBD1 | TRBV5-6
CAWRRGAVSSYEQYF | TGTGCCTGGAGGAGGGGGGCCGTAAGCTCCTACGAGCAGTACTTC | few | TRBJ2-7 | - | TRBV30
CASSEPGWDTQYF | TGTGCCAGCAGTGAACCAGGGTGGGATACGCAGTATTTT | many | TRBJ2-3 | - | TRBV2
CASSELPYGYTF | TGTGCCAGCAGTGAATTGCCCTATGGCTACACCTTC | many | TRBJ1-2 | - | TRBV6-1
CASSSHGSQADTQYF | TGTGCCAGCAGCTCCCACGGGAGTCAGGCAGATACGCAGTATTTT | few | TRBJ2-3 | - | TRBV7-8
CATSDPGLAGELFF | TGTGCCACCAGTGACCCCGGACTAGCCGGGGAGCTGTTTTTT | - | TRBJ2-2 | TRBD2 | TRBV24-1